This TCR beta chain originates from a study of shared clonotypes between healthy human individuals. About this clone itself: Its antigen is unknown.

General study results and limits: How much donors shared clonotypes was expected to be affected by sequencing depth.

Here immunoSEQ multiplex PCR was the method, and the copy in TCRdb shows in-frame clones only, minus some. The profile covers a few million clones, with approximately 96% appearing a single time and roughly 0.13% taken by the ten largest. The germline CDR1 and CDR2 sequences are KGHSH and LQKENI. The CDR3 runs 16 residues. V shed 3 bases and J 0 bases; nucleotides not matched to a gene: 8. The sample was naive CD4+ T cells sorted from blood. Subset defined: CD45RA+ positively selected. The sequence derives from a man aged 18 to 29 in good health. The V and J genes are TRBV18 and TRBJ2-7, with 7 bases lining up with TRBD1. CDR3 region: CASSPFRDRSSYEQYF. The CDR3 region has the DNA TGTGCCAGCTCACCGTTCCGGGACAGAAGCTCCTACGAGCAGTACTTC.